This T cell receptor (beta chain) comes out of a study of shared clonotypes between healthy human individuals. The overall study: Aged 18 to 49, the donors were a couple of women and a few men. General study results and limits: With a few donors compared, about 5.2% of naive CD4 clonotypes were shared. Naive subsets, compared against memory subsets, generally had larger estimated richness values.

The V and J ends lost 4 bases and 8 bases respectively, with 12 bases between them. Germline V gene data show CDR1 as SGHNT and CDR2 as YYREEE (reference sequence). The CDR3 loop spans 12 amino acids. Donors comprised healthy HIV-negative adults lacking recent acute infections or vaccinations. Comment on this clone: Its antigen is unknown.

Measured with immunoSEQ multiplex PCR; TCRdb has only the in-frame clones, and not every one. This table has about 2.4 million clones, just over 90% appearing once. The chain has TRBV5-4 and TRBJ1-2, with unresolved D. Sequencing used naive CD4+ T cells sorted from blood. Subset here: CD45RA+ positively selected. The TCR comes from a man in his late teens or twenties in good health. CDR3 sequence reads: CASSPAGLGYTF. The CDR3 nucleotides read TGTGCCAGCAGCCCGGCGGGGTTAGGCTACACCTTC.